The T cell receptor (beta chain) under discussion was sequenced for a study of control samples from healthy donors and cancer patients. TCRdb's table, derived via immunoSEQ multiplex PCR, lists solely in-frame clones and lacks some. The table lists roughly 130,000 clones, 80% to 95% of them singletons, with about 10% in the top ten. V lost 5 bases, J lost 2 bases, and 6 bases stayed unmatched. Germline V gene data show CDR1 as SGHTA and CDR2 as FQGNSA. The CDR3 extends over 16 amino acids. This clone was recorded once. Sequencing was performed on blood. The source of this sequence is a man younger than 40 in good health. The chain is built from TRBV7-2 and TRBJ1-3, with TRBD1 matching 10 bases. The CDR3 loop is CASSPGQGRPGNTIYF. CDR3 bases: TGTGCCAGCAGCCCGGGACAGGGGAGGCCTGGAAACACCATATATTTT. The whole variable domain, remainder taken from reference TRBV7-2 and TRBJ1-3, is GAGVSQSPSNKVTEKGKDVELRCDPISGHTALYWYRQSLGQGLEFLIYFQGNSAPDKSGLPSDRFSAERTGGSVSTLTIQRTQQEDSAVYLCASSPGQGRPGNTIYFGEGSWLTVV.